Shown below are 13 T cell receptor beta chains from a single sample sequenced in a study of OX40 agonist ivuxolimab in advanced cancers. Profiled with immunoSEQ multiplex PCR; TCRdb holds only in-frame clones, not every one. Of tens of thousands of clones in the sample, 86% were seen once. Sequencing used CD4+ or CD8+ T cells sorted from blood, obtained in a trial of the OX40 agonist ivuxolimab. The receptors derive from an adult with an advanced solid tumor such as melanoma, head and neck, liver or kidney cancer.

The rearrangement links TRBV2 to TRBJ1-3; D call uncertain. CDR1 and CDR2 from the germline V gene are SNHLY and FYNNEI. V was shortened by 8 bases and J by 0 bases, with 8 bases between the two germline ends. The CDR3 covers 13 residues. The CDR3 region has the DNA TGTGCCAGCCGAAGGAACTCTGGAAACACCATATATTTT. This gives the protein CASRRNSGNTIYF.

The V gene is TRBV15, the J gene TRBJ2-7; no clear D. Germline V CDR1 and CDR2: LNHNV, YYDKDF (reference sequence). The CDR3 has 14 residues. Trimming left V 5 bases short and J 2 bases short, with 13 bases between. The CDR3 here is CATSSGRVPYEQYF. The DNA for the CDR3 is TGTGCCACCAGCTCAGGACGGGTACCCTACGAGCAGTACTTC. The variable domain in full, with the rest retrieved from reference TRBV15 and TRBJ2-7, is DAMVIQNPRYQVTQFGKPVTLSCSQTLNHNVMYWYQQKSSQAPKLLFHYYDKDFNNEADTPDNFQSRRPNTSFCFLDIRSPGLGDTAMYLCATSSGRVPYEQYFGPGTRLTVT.

The rearrangement uses TRBV7-8 and TRBJ1-1; TRBD1 matches 9 bases. Germline CDR1 is SGHVS and CDR2 is FQNEAQ. V lost 5 bases to trimming and J lost 11 bases; unmatched junction nucleotides: 6. The CDR3 totals 12 residues. The CDR3 region has the DNA TGTGCCAGCAGCCCACGGGACAGGGACGCTTTCTTT. Translating it yields CASSPRDRDAFF. Filled out from reference TRBV7-8 and TRBJ1-1, the complete variable domain reads GAGVSQSPRYKVAKRGQDVALRCDPISGHVSLFWYQQALGQGPEFLTYFQNEAQLDKSGLPSDRFFAERPEGSVSTLKIQRTQQEDSAVYLCASSPRDRDAFFGQGTRLTVV.

This clone was counted a single time. The chain combines TRBV2 with TRBJ2-6; perhaps TRBD1 as D (6 bases). V lost 3 bases and J lost 2, with 11 bases in between. Germline V gene data show CDR1 as SNHLY and CDR2 as FYNNEI. This CDR3 has 16 residues. The CDR3 reads CASSDPTGPGANVLTF. CDR3 DNA: TGTGCCAGCAGTGACCCCACAGGGCCTGGGGCCAACGTCCTGACTTTC.

This clone was detected once. This chain uses TRBV6-5 with TRBJ2-7; no firm D call. CDR3 length: 11 residues. In germline, CDR1 is MNHEY, CDR2 SVGAGI. V lost 5 bases to trimming and J lost 0 bases, with 2 bases between them. The CDR3 DNA reads TGTGCCAGCAGTACCTCCTACGAGCAGTACTTC. Protein product: CASSTSYEQYF.

The chain combines TRBV6-6 with TRBJ2-5; 8 positions agree with TRBD1. The CDR3 totals 13 residues. The junction had 6 bases not matched to a gene; V was cut back by 10 bases and J by 2 bases. Looked up from germline, CDR1 is MNHNY and CDR2 is SVGAGI (reference sequence). Here the CDR3 DNA reads TGTGCCACCGACAGGGGTGGTCAAGAGACCCAGTACTTC. It is translated as CATDRGGQETQYF.

In its sample, this clone was seen once. In DNA form, the CDR3 reads TGTGCCAGCAGCGCCGGGATATACTACCTCGATACGCAGTATTTT. Its translation is CASSAGIYYLDTQYF. This rearrangement joins TRBV11-1 to TRBJ2-3; a weak D match, TRBD2 (5 bases). Germline V gene data show CDR1 as SGHAT and CDR2 as FQDESV (reference sequence). V lost 5 bases, J lost 6 bases, and 18 bases lay in between. The CDR3 has 15 amino acids.

The V gene is TRBV5-6, the J gene TRBJ2-6; TRBD2 might be the D (5 bases). The CDR3 is 17 residues long. Trimming stripped 4 bases from V and 0 bases from J, with 14 bases between. The germline V gene has CDR1 SGHDT and CDR2 YYEEEE. The CDR3 is CASSKSAERSGANVLTF. The CDR3 region has the DNA TGTGCCAGCAGCAAGTCAGCGGAGCGCTCTGGGGCCAACGTCCTGACTTTC.

CDR3 amino acids: CASIASSAQEQYF. CDR3 DNA: TGTGCCAGCATAGCTAGCTCTGCTCAAGAGCAGTACTTC. The rearrangement joins TRBV13 to TRBJ2-7; D might be TRBD2 (5 bases). Germline assignment: CDR1 PRHDT and CDR2 FYEKMQ (reference sequence). This CDR3 comprises 13 residues. Trimming left V 7 bases short and J 7 bases short, with 17 bases between.

J is TRBJ2-1 and V is TRBV27; D gene unclear. V was trimmed by 5 bases and J by 5 bases, leaving 10 bases between them. This CDR3 region has 13 residues. Germline V gives CDR1 MNHEY, CDR2 SMNVEV (reference sequence). CDR3 sequence reads: CASSDRPHNEQFF. In DNA form, the CDR3 reads TGTGCCAGCAGTGATAGACCCCACAATGAGCAGTTCTTC.

The rearrangement uses TRBV6-5 and TRBJ2-7; no firm D call. V gave up 4 bases and J gave up 2 bases, with 9 bases separating them. CDR1 and CDR2 from the germline V gene are MNHEY and SVGAGI. This CDR3 contains 13 residues. CDR3 DNA sequence: TGTGCCAGCAGTTCGCAGGTCCCCTACGAGCAGTACTTC. Translation gives CASSSQVPYEQYF.

This sequence joins TRBV6-5 and TRBJ2-7, with 9 bases identical to TRBD1. J lost 4 bases, V lost 6 bases, and 7 bases had no gene match. The germline CDR1 and CDR2 sequences are MNHEY and SVGAGI. The CDR3 is 14 residues long. This CDR3 reads CASSKDRGFYEQYF. The CDR3 DNA reads as TGTGCCAGCAGCAAGGACAGGGGCTTTTACGAGCAGTACTTC.

The chain is built from TRBV27 and TRBJ2-7; D is possibly TRBD1 or TRBD2 (6 bases each). CDR3 size: 14 residues. V lost 2 bases and J 1 base, leaving 9 bases between the germline ends. CDR1 MNHEY and CDR2 SMNVEV come from the germline V gene (reference sequence). The CDR3 sequence: CASSLGGTSYEQYF. CDR3 coding DNA: TGTGCCAGCAGTTTAGGAGGGACATCCTACGAGCAGTACTTC.